This T cell receptor beta chain is drawn from a study of identifying expanded T cells in peripheral blood (dated by TCRdb to the late 2010s). With respect to the entire study: Four technical replicates, made by sequencing separate aliquots from the same pool of genomic DNA, were compared pairwise.

Note on this clone: The antigen this receptor binds is unknown. It has no much larger one-base neighbor in the sample; base qualities were not kept.

The CDR3 starts with the cysteine, ends with the phenylalanine, and has 16 residues. The kept DNA is CDR3 alone, 48 bases in frame from the first base. CDR1 and CDR2 are read off the germline V gene as KGHSH and LQKENI. V loses 6 bases of germline sequence and J loses 7 bases, and the interval between the two ends is 19 bases. What the research found in general, with its limitations: The binomial model flagged around 1.2 differentially abundant clones between technical replicates, compared with about 15 over approximately 2 weeks and 19 to 20 over four weeks. The beta-binomial model significantly reduced the number of clones called differentially abundant and the false-positive rate across all healthy-donor time intervals. The authors expected biological variance in healthy repertoires might increase further over much longer intervals such as months to years. For all healthy donors, the variance in clone template counts between two-week samples rose significantly as total template count increased.

During the collection period, no immune events, such as infections, were documented for the healthy donors. Healthy-donor blood repertoires served as a training cohort to calibrate time-dependent variance in a beta-binomial model of T-cell clone differential abundance. The training cohort included 10 or so healthy donors, of whom 3 were female and 7 were male. The donors were between about 25 and 70 years old, with an average age of 43 years. Whole blood was collected from each healthy donor at three time points spaced roughly two weeks apart and obtained from a commercial supplier. For immunosequencing, genomic DNA was extracted from unsorted whole blood. The immunoSEQ Assay, which relies on bias-controlled multiplex PCR amplification of genomic DNA, was used to profile TCRbeta CDR3 regions. The source study handled its data this way. To quantify the absolute abundance of each unique TCRbeta CDR3 region, the sequences were collapsed and filtered. Differential abundance was tested with a binomial (Fisher-equivalent) model and with a beta-binomial model adding time-dependent variance fitted from healthy donors. Any clone with fewer than 5 combined templates was excluded, and a clone was called differentially abundant if its Benjamini-Hochberg FDR was below 0.01. In the beta-binomial model, variance was expressed as a function of the total template count across the two samples, in the form v = (b*log(k)+a)^2. TCRdb provides this immuneACCESS table in a form limited to in-frame rearrangements. Some clones are lacking; in checked studies, under half of them reflect an unresolved V gene, and why the rest are absent is not known. V and J calls and clone size are those listed in that table; D and trimming were worked out from the DNA. The sample table contains about 52,000 clones; only one count was recorded for approximately 79% of them. Of the sample, 11% to 15% falls within the top ten clones.

Recombination connected TRBV18 to TRBJ1-6; TRBD1 is a weak D gene call, 5 bases matching. The receptor's source is a person aged 18-70 years in good health. The source material was blood. The CDR3 sequence is CASSLGTGGANSPLHF. In nucleotide form, the sequence is TGTGCCAGCTCCCTCGGGACCGGGGGAGCAAATTCACCCCTCCACTTT.